The count of the clone carrying this T cell receptor (beta chain) is one. This CDR3 is built from 12 residues. Germline lookup yields CDR1 ENHRY and CDR2 SYGVKD. Unmatched junction bases numbered 8, after V lost 10 bases and J lost 10 bases. This sample stems from a study of blood T cell repertoires in COVID-19. The wider study: Some COVID-19 samples were acute and others convalescent; all came from the United States, Italy and Spain. PBMCs, B-cell-depleted T cells, or T cells provided the cDNA or gDNA that made up the material.

Original analysis: Using reference gene primer amplification, nucleated cell counts were estimated. Some clones are missing from TCRdb's copy, which holds only in-frame ones; the method was immunoSEQ multiplex PCR. That table is the source of V, J and clone size, and D and trimming were worked out from the DNA. The sample consists of around 170,000 clones, about 90% of them appearing once. The TCR comes from a man aged 55-75 years with acute or convalescent COVID-19. This rearrangement joins TRBV10-3 to TRBJ2-3; 10 bases match TRBD2. Input material: peripheral blood. The CDR3 sequence: CATAVGLASQYF. The CDR3, as DNA: TGTGCCACCGCCGTGGGACTAGCGTCGCAGTATTTT.